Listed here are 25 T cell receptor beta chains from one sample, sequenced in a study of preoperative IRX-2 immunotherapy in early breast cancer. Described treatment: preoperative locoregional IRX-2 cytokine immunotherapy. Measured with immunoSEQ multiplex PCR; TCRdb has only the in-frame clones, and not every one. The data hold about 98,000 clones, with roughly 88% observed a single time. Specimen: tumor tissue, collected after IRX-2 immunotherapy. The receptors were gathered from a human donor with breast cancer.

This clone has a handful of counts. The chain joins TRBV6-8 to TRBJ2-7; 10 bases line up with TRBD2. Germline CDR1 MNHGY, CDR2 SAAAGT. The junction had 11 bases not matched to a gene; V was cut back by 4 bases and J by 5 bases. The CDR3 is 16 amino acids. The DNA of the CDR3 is TGTGCCAGCAGTTTCCTAAGCGGGGGGGCCGTTCACGAGCAGTACTTC. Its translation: CASSFLSGGAVHEQYF.

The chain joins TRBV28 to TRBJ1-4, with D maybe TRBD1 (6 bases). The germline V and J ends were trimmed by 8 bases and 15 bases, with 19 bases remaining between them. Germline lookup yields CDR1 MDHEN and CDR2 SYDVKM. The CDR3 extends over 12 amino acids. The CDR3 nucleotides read TGTGCCAGCCTAAAGGGAACAGGGCCGGTGTTTTTT. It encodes CASLKGTGPVFF. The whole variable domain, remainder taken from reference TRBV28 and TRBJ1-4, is DVKVTQSSRYLVKRTGEKVFLECVQDMDHENMFWYRQDPGLGLRLIYFSYDVKMKEKGDIPEGYSVSREKKERFSLILESASTNQTSMYLCASLKGTGPVFFGSGTQLSVL.

DNA of the CDR3: TGCAGCGTTGTTGGGCCCATGAATCACAATGAGCAGTTCTTC. Amino acids: CSVVGPMNHNEQFF. The chain combines TRBV29-1 with TRBJ2-1; D not certain. The length of the CDR3 is 14 residues. Germline V gene data show CDR1 as SQVTM and CDR2 as ANQGSEA. Trimming took 4 bases from V and 5 from J, leaving 15 bases between them.

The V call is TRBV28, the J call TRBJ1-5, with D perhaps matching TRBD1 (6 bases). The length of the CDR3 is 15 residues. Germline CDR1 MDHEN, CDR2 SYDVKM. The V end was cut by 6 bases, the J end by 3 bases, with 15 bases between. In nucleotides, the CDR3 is TGTGCCAGCAGCCCCGGTGGACAGTTCAATCAGCCCCAGCATTTT. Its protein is CASSPGGQFNQPQHF.

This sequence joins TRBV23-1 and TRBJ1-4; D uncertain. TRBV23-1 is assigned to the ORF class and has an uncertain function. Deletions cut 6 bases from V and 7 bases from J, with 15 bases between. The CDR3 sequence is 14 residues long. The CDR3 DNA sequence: TGCGCCAGCAGCCACGGCAAGATGGGTGAAAAACTGTTTTTT. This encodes CASSHGKMGEKLFF.

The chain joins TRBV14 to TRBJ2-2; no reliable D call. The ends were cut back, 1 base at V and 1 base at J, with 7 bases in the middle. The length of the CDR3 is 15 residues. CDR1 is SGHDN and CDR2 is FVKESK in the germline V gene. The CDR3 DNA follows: TGTGCCAGCAGCCAAGTTGAAAGGAACACCGGGGAGCTGTTTTTT. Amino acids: CASSQVERNTGELFF.

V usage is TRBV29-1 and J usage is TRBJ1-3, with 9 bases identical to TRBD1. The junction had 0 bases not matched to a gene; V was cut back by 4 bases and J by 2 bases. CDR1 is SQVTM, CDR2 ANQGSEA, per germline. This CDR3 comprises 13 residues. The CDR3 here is CSVGDRAGNTIYF. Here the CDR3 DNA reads TGCAGCGTTGGGGACAGGGCTGGAAACACCATATATTTT. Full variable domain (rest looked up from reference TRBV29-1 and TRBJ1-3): SAVISQKPSRDICQRGTSLTIQCQVDSQVTMMFWYRQQPGQSLTLIATANQGSEATYESGFVIDKFPISRPNLTFSTLTVSNMSPEDSSIYLCSVGDRAGNTIYFGEGSWLTVV.

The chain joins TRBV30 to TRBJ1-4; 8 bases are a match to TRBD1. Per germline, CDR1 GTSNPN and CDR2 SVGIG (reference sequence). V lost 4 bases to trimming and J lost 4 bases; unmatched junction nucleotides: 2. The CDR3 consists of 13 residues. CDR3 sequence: CAWMGQDNEKLFF. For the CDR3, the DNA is TGTGCCTGGATGGGACAGGATAATGAAAAACTGTTTTTT.

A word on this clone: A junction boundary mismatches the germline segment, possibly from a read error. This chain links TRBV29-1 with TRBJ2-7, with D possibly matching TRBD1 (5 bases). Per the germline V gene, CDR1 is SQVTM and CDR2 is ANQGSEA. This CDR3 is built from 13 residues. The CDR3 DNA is TGCAGCGTTGCTGAATGGAAAACTCAGGGTCTTGGTTTC. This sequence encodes CSVAEWKTQGLGF.

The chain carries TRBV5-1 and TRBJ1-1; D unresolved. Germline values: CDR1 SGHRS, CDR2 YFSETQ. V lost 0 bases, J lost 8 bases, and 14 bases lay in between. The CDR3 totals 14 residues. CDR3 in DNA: TGCGCCAGCAGCTTGGTTGTCGGCGGAGGGGAAGCTTTCTTT. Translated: CASSLVVGGGEAFF. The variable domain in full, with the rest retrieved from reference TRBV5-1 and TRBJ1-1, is KAGVTQTPRYLIKTRGQQVTLSCSPISGHRSVSWYQQTPGQGLQFLFEYFSETQRNKGNFPGRFSGRQFSNSRSEMNVSTLELGDSALYLCASSLVVGGGEAFFGQGTRLTVV.

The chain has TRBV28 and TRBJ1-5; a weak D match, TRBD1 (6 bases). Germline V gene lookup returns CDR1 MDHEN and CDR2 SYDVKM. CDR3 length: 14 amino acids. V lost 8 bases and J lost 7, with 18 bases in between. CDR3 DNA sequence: TGTGCCAGCGCCACACAGGGTGGAAAACAGCCCCAGCATTTT. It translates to CASATQGGKQPQHF.

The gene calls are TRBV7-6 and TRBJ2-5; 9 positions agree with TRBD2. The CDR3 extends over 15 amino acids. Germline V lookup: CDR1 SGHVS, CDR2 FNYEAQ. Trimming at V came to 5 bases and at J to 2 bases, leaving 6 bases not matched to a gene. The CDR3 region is CASSPPRGGQETQYF. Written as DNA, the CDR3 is TGTGCCAGCAGCCCTCCGCGGGGGGGTCAAGAGACCCAGTACTTC.

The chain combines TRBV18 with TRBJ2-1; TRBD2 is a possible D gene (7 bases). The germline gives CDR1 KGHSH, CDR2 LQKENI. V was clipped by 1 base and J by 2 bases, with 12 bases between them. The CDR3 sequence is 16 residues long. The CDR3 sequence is CASSPQGGTTYNEQFF. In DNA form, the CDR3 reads TGTGCCAGCTCACCACAGGGGGGGACAACCTACAATGAGCAGTTCTTC.

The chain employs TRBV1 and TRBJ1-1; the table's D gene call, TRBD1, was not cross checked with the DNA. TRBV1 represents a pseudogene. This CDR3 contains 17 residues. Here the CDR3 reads CASSHLTGVLGNTEAFF. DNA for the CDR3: TGCGCCAGCAGCCACCTCACAGGTGTTTTGGGGAACACTGAAGCTTTCTTT.

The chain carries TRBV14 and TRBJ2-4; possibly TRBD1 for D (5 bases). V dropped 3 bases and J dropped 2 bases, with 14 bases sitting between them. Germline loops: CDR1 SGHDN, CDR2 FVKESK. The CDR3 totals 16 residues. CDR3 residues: CASSQVRQGTKNIQYF. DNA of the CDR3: TGTGCCAGCAGCCAGGTCCGGCAGGGTACCAAAAACATTCAGTACTTC.

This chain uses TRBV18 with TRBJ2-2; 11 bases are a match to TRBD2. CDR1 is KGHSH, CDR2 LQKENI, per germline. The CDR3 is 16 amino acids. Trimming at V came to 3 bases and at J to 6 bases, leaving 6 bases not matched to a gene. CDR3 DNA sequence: TGTGCCAGCTCACCGTCCGGGACTAGCGGTCCCGGGGAGCTGTTTTTT. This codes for CASSPSGTSGPGELFF.

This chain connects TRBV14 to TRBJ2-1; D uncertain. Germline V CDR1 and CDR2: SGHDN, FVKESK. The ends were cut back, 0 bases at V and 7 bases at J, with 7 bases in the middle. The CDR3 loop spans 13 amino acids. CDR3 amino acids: CASSQDSSNEQFF. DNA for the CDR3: TGTGCCAGCAGCCAAGATTCCAGTAATGAGCAGTTCTTC. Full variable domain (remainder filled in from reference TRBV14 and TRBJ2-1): EAGVTQFPSHSVIEKGQTVTLRCDPISGHDNLYWYRRVMGKEIKFLLHFVKESKQDESGMPNNRFLAERTGGTYSTLKVQPAELEDSGVYFCASSQDSSNEQFFGPGTRLTVL.

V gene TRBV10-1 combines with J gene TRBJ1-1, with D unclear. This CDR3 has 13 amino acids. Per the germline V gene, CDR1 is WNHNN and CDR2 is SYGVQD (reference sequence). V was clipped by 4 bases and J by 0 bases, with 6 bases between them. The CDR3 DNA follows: TGCGCCAGCAGTGGCCGGTTGAACACTGAAGCTTTCTTT. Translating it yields CASSGRLNTEAFF.

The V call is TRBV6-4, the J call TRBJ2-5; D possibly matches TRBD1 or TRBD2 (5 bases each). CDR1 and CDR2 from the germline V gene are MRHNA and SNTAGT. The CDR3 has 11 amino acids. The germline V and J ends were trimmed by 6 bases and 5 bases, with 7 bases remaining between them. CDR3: CASSRDETQYF. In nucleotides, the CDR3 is TGTGCCAGCAGCAGGGACGAGACCCAGTACTTC.

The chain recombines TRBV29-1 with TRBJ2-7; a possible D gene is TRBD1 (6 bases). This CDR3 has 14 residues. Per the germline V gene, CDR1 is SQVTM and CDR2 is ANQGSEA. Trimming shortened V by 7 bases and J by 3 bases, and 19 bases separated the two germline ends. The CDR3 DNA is TGCAGCGCCCACGGGACACCTGACAACTACGAGCAGTACTTC. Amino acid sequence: CSAHGTPDNYEQYF.

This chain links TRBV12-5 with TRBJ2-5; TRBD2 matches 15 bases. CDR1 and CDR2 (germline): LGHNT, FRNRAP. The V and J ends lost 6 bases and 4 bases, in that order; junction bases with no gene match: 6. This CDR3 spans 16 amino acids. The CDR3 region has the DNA TGTGCTAGTGGCCTAGGGACTAGCGGGGGGCCAGAGACCCAGTACTTC. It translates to CASGLGTSGGPETQYF.

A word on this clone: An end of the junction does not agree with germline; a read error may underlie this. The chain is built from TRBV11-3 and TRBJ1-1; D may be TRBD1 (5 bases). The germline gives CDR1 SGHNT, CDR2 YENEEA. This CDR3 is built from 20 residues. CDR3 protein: CASSLVGYLGMGERNTKAFF. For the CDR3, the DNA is TGTGCCAGCAGCTTAGTGGGTTATTTGGGCATGGGGGAGAGGAACACTAAAGCTTTCTTT. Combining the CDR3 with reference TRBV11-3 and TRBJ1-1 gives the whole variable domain EAGVVQSPRYKIIEKKQPVAFWCNPISGHNTLYWYLQNLGQGPELLIRYENEEAVDDSQLPKDRFSAERLKGVDSTLKIQPAELGDSAVYLCASSLVGYLGMGERNTKAFFGQGTRLTVV.

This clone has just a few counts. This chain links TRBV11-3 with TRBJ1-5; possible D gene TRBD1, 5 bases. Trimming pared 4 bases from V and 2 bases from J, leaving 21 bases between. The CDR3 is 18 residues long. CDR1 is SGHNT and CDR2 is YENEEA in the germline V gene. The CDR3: CASSSCRESQGGNQPQHF. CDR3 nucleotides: TGTGCCAGCAGCTCCTGTAGGGAGTCTCAAGGGGGCAATCAGCCCCAGCATTTT.

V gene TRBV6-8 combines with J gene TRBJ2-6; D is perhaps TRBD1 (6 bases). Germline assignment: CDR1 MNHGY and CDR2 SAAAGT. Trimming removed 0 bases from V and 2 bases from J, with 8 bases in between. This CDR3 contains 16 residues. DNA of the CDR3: TGTGCCAGCAGTTACTCTACAGGGACTGGGGCCAACGTCCTGACTTTC. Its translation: CASSYSTGTGANVLTF.

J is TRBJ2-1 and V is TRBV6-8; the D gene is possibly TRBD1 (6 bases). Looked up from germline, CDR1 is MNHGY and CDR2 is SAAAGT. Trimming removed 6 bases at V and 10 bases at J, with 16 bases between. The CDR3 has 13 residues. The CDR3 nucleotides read TGTGCCAGCAGCTCCAAACAGGGTAGCGAGCAGTTCTTC. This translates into CASSSKQGSEQFF.